This T cell receptor (beta chain) was profiled in a study of tissue T cells after allogeneic stem cell transplantation. The time point: mouse harvest day 14 after allogeneic transplant. The graft held 10^6 splenic CD5+ T cells and 10^7 T-cell-depleted bone marrow cells. This CDR3 comprises 14 residues. The ends were cut back, 0 bases at V and 0 bases at J, with 6 bases in the middle. Germline CDR1 and CDR2: LGHNA and YSYQKL. Comments on this clone: The genes and germline here are from mouse. The CDR3 is cut off 1 residue early in the read; its end comes from the germline J gene.

The method was immunoSEQ multiplex PCR; TCRdb's version includes in-frame clones alone and lacks a portion of them. Of approximately 7,500 clones in the sample, 36% were seen once. The chain is built from TRBV2 and TRBJ2-7; weak D call: TRBD2 (6 bases). Sequenced input: skin. This receptor was obtained from a female BALB/c mouse given C57BL/6 T cells with graft-versus-host disease after an allogeneic hematopoietic cell transplant. The CDR3 DNA, read in part, is TGTGCCAGCAGCCAAGACTGGGGCTCCTATGAACAGTAC. This codes for CASSQDWGSYEQY. The complete CDR3 protein is CASSQDWGSYEQYF.